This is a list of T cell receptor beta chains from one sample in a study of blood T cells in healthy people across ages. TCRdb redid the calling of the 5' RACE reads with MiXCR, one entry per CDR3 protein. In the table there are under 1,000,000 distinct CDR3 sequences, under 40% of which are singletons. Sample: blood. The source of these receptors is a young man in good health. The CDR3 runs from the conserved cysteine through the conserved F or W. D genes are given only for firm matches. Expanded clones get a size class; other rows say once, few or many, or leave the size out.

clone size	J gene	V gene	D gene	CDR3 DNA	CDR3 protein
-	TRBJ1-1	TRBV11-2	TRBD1	TGTGCCAGCAGCAACCCCCCGGGACAGGGTGGTGGCACTGAAGCTTTCTTT	CASSNPPGQGGGTEAFF
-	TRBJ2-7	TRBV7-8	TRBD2	TGTGCCAGCAGCTTAACCCGGGGGGGCCTCGGCGAGCAGTACTTC	CASSLTRGGLGEQYF
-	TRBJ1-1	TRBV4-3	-	TGCGCCAGCAGCCAAGATCACAGGAACACTGAAGCTTTCTTT	CASSQDHRNTEAFF
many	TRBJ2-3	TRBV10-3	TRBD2	TGTGCCATCAGTGGTTTTCCTCCCGGGACTAGCGGGGTGGATACGCAGTATTTT	CAISGFPPGTSGVDTQYF
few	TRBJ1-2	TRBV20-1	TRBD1	TGCAGTGCCCGGGACAGGGAATCCAACTATGGCTACACCTTC	CSARDRESNYGYTF
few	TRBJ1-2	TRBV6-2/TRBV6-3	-	TGTGCCAGCAGTTACCACTTAGGATCCAACTATGGCTACACCTTC	CASSYHLGSNYGYTF
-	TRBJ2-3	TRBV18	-	TGTGCCAGCTCCGGTCTCTCCCGGGGAGATACGCAGTATTTT	CASSGLSRGDTQYF
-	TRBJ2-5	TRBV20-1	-	TGCGGTGCTAGAGGCCGGGACACGTACCAAGAGACCCAGTACTTC	CGARGRDTYQETQYF
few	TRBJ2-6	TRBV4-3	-	TGCGCCAGCAGCCAAGATCGGGGACACACTACTGGGGCCAACGTCCTGACTTTC	CASSQDRGHTTGANVLTF
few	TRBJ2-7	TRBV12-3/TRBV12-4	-	TGTGCCAGCAGTTTAGAGGCAGCCTACAATGAGCAGTACTTC	CASSLEAAYNEQYF
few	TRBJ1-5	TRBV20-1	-	TGCAGTGCTAGAGGGCAGGGGATAGTCGGCAATCAGCCCCAGCATTTT	CSARGQGIVGNQPQHF
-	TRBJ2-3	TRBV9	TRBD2	TGTGCCAGCAAGCGGGGGGTTGGGACAGATACGCAGTATTTT	CASKRGVGTDTQYF
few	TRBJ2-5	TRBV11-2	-	TGTGCCAGCAGCTTAGATGCCGTTCCGGAGACCCAGTACTTC	CASSLDAVPETQYF
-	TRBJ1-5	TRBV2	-	TGTGCCAGCAGTGGACGGACGGATAGCAATCAGCCCCAGCATTTT	CASSGRTDSNQPQHF
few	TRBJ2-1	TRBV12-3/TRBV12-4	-	TGTGCCAGCAGTGTAGAAGGGGTGAATGAGCAGTTCTTC	CASSVEGVNEQFF
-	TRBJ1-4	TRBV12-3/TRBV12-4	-	TGTGCCAGCAGTTTAGTCTTAAACAGGGCGTTGGAAAAACTGTTTTTT	CASSLVLNRALEKLFF
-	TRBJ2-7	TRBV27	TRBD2	TGTGCCAGCAGTTTATTGGCCTCTAGCGGGGGGGATTACGAGCAGTACTTC	CASSLLASSGGDYEQYF
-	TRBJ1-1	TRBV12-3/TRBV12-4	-	TGTGCCAGCAGCCCCACGCAATTGGGGGGCACTGAAGCTTTCTTT	CASSPTQLGGTEAFF
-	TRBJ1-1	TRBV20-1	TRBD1	TGCAGTGCTCCCTACAGGGGAAGGTCCATGAACACTGAAGCTTTCTTT	CSAPYRGRSMNTEAFF
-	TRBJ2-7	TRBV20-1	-	TGCAGTGCTAGTCCGTTTATGGCAGGGGAGAACTCCTACGAGCAGTACTTC	CSASPFMAGENSYEQYF